This TCR beta chain was sequenced during a study of tumor-infiltrating lymphocytes in primary liver carcinoma. Study outcomes and limitations: Pairs of tumor regions overlapped more than tumor-adjacent and tumor-blood pairs did.

With V trimmed by 3 bases and J by 6 bases, 7 bases remained unmatched. This CDR3 is built from 14 residues. From approximately 550 ng of total RNA, TCR beta-specific cDNA was reverse-transcribed using a constant-region primer. Amplification in three nested multiplex PCR rounds with slightly modified ARM-PCR gave rise to TCR beta libraries. The first two PCR rounds used TRBV1-TRBV30 primers with a Cbeta primer, approximately 10 cycles each. MiXCR was run by TCRdb on the multiplex PCR reads, yielding one entry per CDR3 protein. Found here are 35,000 to 45,000 distinct CDR3 sequences, roughly 75% of them singletons; the top ten hold more than 35%. Co-extraction of both nucleic acids (RNA and DNA) used 20-30 mg of unsorted bulk tissue. This clonotype was seen repeatedly, ten times or more. What it binds is unknown.

The chain combines TRBV12-3 or TRBV12-4 with TRBJ2-7, with 8 bases identical to TRBD2. This clonotype originated in a woman in her 30s with primary liver carcinoma and hepatitis B virus infection. Sample: tumor-adjacent normal liver tissue. CDR3 DNA: TGTGCCAGCAGTTTCAGCGGGAGCGTCCCCGAGCAGTACTTC. Residues: CASSFSGSVPEQYF.